The rows below give T cell receptor beta chains drawn from one sample of a study of T cell responses to AZD1222 COVID-19 vaccine. TCRdb's copy holds only in-frame clones and misses some; the assay was immunoSEQ multiplex PCR. The sample records some 120,000 clones, about 90% being singletons. The sequencing here drew on peripheral blood, taken on day 0 of MenACWY control vaccination. The receptors derive from an adult in good health. Each CDR3 is given with its conserved first and last residue. A D gene is named only where the DNA matches it firmly. Part of the rows lack a size; the others show once, few, many or a class for expanded clones.

NA,NA,TRBV7-2,TRBJ2-7,CASSLALPGSGEQYF,TGTGCCAGCAGCTTAGCGCTCCCGGGATCGGGCGAGCAGTACTTC
NA,NA,TRBV11-2,TRBJ2-5,CASSSSSSSRGPQYF,TGTGCCAGCAGCTCCTCCTCATCATCCAGGGGTCCCCAGTACTTC
NA,NA,TRBV9,TRBJ2-7,CASSPQPGPYEQYF,TGTGCCAGTAGTCCCCAGCCAGGGCCCTACGAGCAGTACTTC
TRBD2,NA,TRBV2,TRBJ2-5,CASRRWLAEETQYF,TGTGCCAGCAGGCGGTGGCTAGCGGAAGAGACCCAGTACTTC
NA,NA,TRBV10-2,TRBJ2-1,CASNHNEQFF,TGCGCCAGCAACCACAATGAGCAGTTCTTC
TRBD1,NA,TRBV7-9,TRBJ1-4,CATLTGSEKLFF,TGTGCCACATTGACAGGGAGTGAAAAACTGTTTTTT
TRBD1,NA,TRBV11-2,TRBJ2-7,CASSPTGTGTYEQYF,TGTGCCAGCAGCCCAACCGGGACAGGGACCTACGAGCAGTACTTC
NA,NA,TRBV28,TRBJ1-5,CASSLDASNQPQHF,TGTGCCAGCAGCCTTGACGCGAGCAATCAGCCCCAGCATTTT
NA,NA,TRBV12-3/TRBV12-4,TRBJ2-1,CASSLIHEQFF,TGTGCCAGCAGTTTAATCCATGAGCAGTTCTTC
NA,NA,TRBV29-1,TRBJ2-3,CSVVQFGDTQYF,TGCAGCGTTGTACAGTTTGGGGATACGCAGTATTTT
TRBD2,NA,TRBV6-5,TRBJ2-5,CASRTSGQETQYF,TGTGCCAGCAGAACTAGCGGGCAAGAGACCCAGTACTTC
NA,NA,TRBV27,TRBJ2-7,CASSPRGAAPYLTSYEQYF,TGTGCCAGCAGTCCCCGGGGAGCGGCACCCTATCTTACCTCCTACGAGCAGTACTTC
NA,NA,TRBV27,TRBJ1-3,CASSFQDGDTIYF,TGTGCCAGCAGTTTCCAGGACGGGGACACCATATATTTT
NA,NA,TRBV9,TRBJ2-1,CASSVEDYNEQFF,TGTGCCAGCAGCGTAGAGGACTACAATGAGCAGTTCTTC
TRBD2,NA,TRBV7-3,TRBJ2-2,CASSFRRLAGGPGKVTGELFF,TGTGCCAGCAGTTTCAGACGACTAGCGGGAGGGCCCGGGAAGGTCACCGGGGAGCTGTTTTTT
NA,few,TRBV4-1,TRBJ1-5,CASSQEHNNQPQHF,TGCGCCAGCAGCCAAGAGCACAACAATCAGCCCCAGCATTTT
NA,NA,TRBV10-2,TRBJ1-2,CASRDLSGTFYGYTF,TGCGCCAGCAGGGATCTTTCCGGGACGTTCTATGGCTACACCTTC